The entry below describes one T cell receptor (beta chain). This sample was included in a study of blood T cell repertoires in COVID-19. Study as a whole: Researchers got acute and convalescent COVID-19 samples from the United States, Italy and Spain.

Sequencing was performed with immunoSEQ multiplex PCR; in TCRdb, only in-frame clones are kept and a portion is missing. The sample yields around 140,000 clones, approximately 85% seen once. This CDR3 has 15 residues. Germline CDR1 is SGHRS and CDR2 is YFSETQ. V lost 0 bases and J 4 bases, leaving 11 bases between the germline ends. The chain carries TRBV5-1 and TRBJ2-1, with D possibly matching TRBD2 (6 bases). Sequencing was performed on peripheral blood. The sequence derives from a man aged 70-80 years with acute or convalescent COVID-19. This CDR3 reads CASSLDVGGYNEQFF. The CDR3 nucleotides read TGCGCCAGCAGCTTGGATGTGGGAGGTTACAATGAGCAGTTCTTC. Full variable domain (outside the CDR3, taken from reference TRBV5-1 and TRBJ2-1): KAGVTQTPRYLIKTRGQQVTLSCSPISGHRSVSWYQQTPGQGLQFLFEYFSETQRNKGNFPGRFSGRQFSNSRSEMNVSTLELGDSALYLCASSLDVGGYNEQFFGPGTRLTVL.